Below are 30 T cell receptor beta chains sequenced from a single sample in a study of PD-1 blockade in classical Hodgkin lymphoma (dated by TCRdb to 2018 to 2020). Interpreted using the paper, the time point label stands for: cycle 4 day 1 (C4D1), after 6 weeks of nivolumab. Every trial patient had relapsed following autologous stem cell transplantation, and prior brentuximab vedotin exposure was what differed among cohorts A, B and C. The library was produced with the immunoSEQ multiplex PCR assay. What TCRdb holds here is the immuneACCESS table cut down to in-frame rearrangements. Part of the clones is not present; checked against another copy, under half of the missing clones reflect an unresolved V gene, and the others are unexplained. Within this sample are about 23,000 clones, with over 75% of them counted one time only. The top ten clones comprise 23% of the sample. The sample in question was peripheral blood mononuclear cells (PBMCs), obtained before the fourth cycle of nivolumab. All receptors come from a human donor with classical Hodgkin lymphoma.

The chain links TRBV6-6 to TRBJ2-5; 8 bases fit TRBD2. V lost 2 bases, J lost 5 bases, and 7 bases stayed unmatched. The CDR3 has 15 residues. The germline V gene encodes CDR1 MNHNY and CDR2 SVGAGI (reference sequence). The CDR3 region has the DNA TGTGCCAGCAGTTACGGGACGGGAGGGGTGGAGACCCAGTACTTC. Amino acids: CASSYGTGGVETQYF.

The gene calls are TRBV29-1 and TRBJ2-5, with D perhaps TRBD2 (6 bases). CDR1 SQVTM and CDR2 ANQGSEA come from the germline V gene. CDR3 length: 12 residues. Trimming took off 4 bases at V and 3 bases at J, with 9 bases between the two ends. CDR3 region: CSVATGEETQYF. For the CDR3, the DNA is TGCAGCGTTGCGACGGGGGAAGAGACCCAGTACTTC. Based on the CDR3 plus reference TRBV29-1 and TRBJ2-5, the full variable domain is SAVISQKPSRDICQRGTSLTIQCQVDSQVTMMFWYRQQPGQSLTLIATANQGSEATYESGFVIDKFPISRPNLTFSTLTVSNMSPEDSSIYLCSVATGEETQYFGPGTRLLVL.

The V gene is TRBV11-2, the J gene TRBJ1-3; D remains ambiguous. CDR1 and CDR2 (germline): SGHAT, FQNNGV. Trimming cost V 1 base and J 8 bases, with 12 bases left between them. The CDR3 is 14 amino acids. DNA of the CDR3: TGTGCCAGCAGCTTAGGGCTGGCAGCAGACACCATATATTTT. Amino acid sequence: CASSLGLAADTIYF.

The chain joins TRBV9 to TRBJ2-3, with TRBD2 matching over 7 bases. The CDR3 runs 15 residues. Germline CDR1 reads SGDLS; CDR2 reads YYNGEE. V shed 0 bases, J shed 5 bases, and the junction held 6 bases outside the gene matches. CDR3 sequence reads: CASSVAPTSLDTQYF. The CDR3 DNA follows: TGTGCCAGCAGCGTAGCTCCGACTAGCCTAGATACGCAGTATTTT.

The chain combines TRBV13 with TRBJ2-7; D is ambiguous. V dropped 6 bases and J dropped 3 bases, with 6 bases sitting between them. This CDR3 has 11 amino acids. Germline lookup yields CDR1 PRHDT and CDR2 FYEKMQ (reference sequence). CDR3 DNA sequence: TGTGCCAGCAGTTTCAACTACGAGCAGTACTTC. Translated, it gives CASSFNYEQYF.

This chain's CDR3 is CASSPPRGKDSPLHF. CDR3 nucleotide sequence: TGTGCCAGCTCACCACCGAGGGGGAAAGATTCACCCCTCCACTTT. The gene calls are TRBV18 and TRBJ1-6; a possible D gene is TRBD1 (6 bases). This CDR3 has 15 amino acids. Per the germline V gene, CDR1 is KGHSH and CDR2 is LQKENI. V lost 0 bases and J lost 8, with 11 bases in between.

The chain is built from TRBV5-8 and TRBJ1-2, with no clear D. This CDR3 is 15 amino acids long. V was cut by 2 bases and J by 0 bases, with 11 bases left in between. Germline V gene sequence: CDR1 SGHTS, CDR2 YDEGEE. The DNA for the CDR3 is TGTGCCAGCAGCTTTTCCCTGTTGCCTAACTATGGCTACACCTTC. Protein sequence: CASSFSLLPNYGYTF.

This clone has only one observation. The chain joins TRBV29-1 to TRBJ2-7, with 10 bases identical to TRBD1. With V trimmed by 2 bases and J by 5 bases, 3 bases remained unmatched. CDR3 size: 13 residues. The germline V gene has CDR1 SQVTM and CDR2 ANQGSEA. The CDR3 reads CSVERTGGNEQYF. The CDR3 nucleotides are TGCAGCGTTGAACGGACAGGGGGAAACGAGCAGTACTTC.

V is TRBV30 and J is TRBJ1-2; D gene ambiguous. The CDR3 length is 14 residues. The germline gives CDR1 GTSNPN, CDR2 SVGIG (reference sequence). V lost 0 bases and J 0 bases, leaving 8 bases between the germline ends. DNA for the CDR3: TGTGCCTGGAGTGTCCAAGGAACTAACTATGGCTACACCTTC. Its translation: CAWSVQGTNYGYTF.

The rearrangement links TRBV7-9 to TRBJ2-1; 7 bases match TRBD2. With 11 bases clipped from V and 7 bases from J, the junction kept 11 bases outside the gene matches. Germline V gives CDR1 SEHNR, CDR2 FQNEAQ (reference sequence). The CDR3 runs to 13 residues. The CDR3 is CAGLARERNEQFF. The CDR3 DNA reads TGTGCCGGGCTTGCGCGGGAGAGAAATGAGCAGTTCTTC.

CDR3 loop: CASSYEPTGAYYGYTF. The CDR3 DNA follows: TGTGCCAGCAGTTACGAACCGACAGGGGCTTACTATGGCTACACCTTC. V gene TRBV6-5 combines with J gene TRBJ1-2, with 8 bases fitting TRBD1. Germline trimming cut 2 bases from V and 3 bases from J; bases unmatched to any gene: 8. CDR3 size: 16 residues. The germline CDR1 and CDR2 sequences are MNHEY and SVGAGI.

The J gene is TRBJ2-1, the V gene TRBV7-9; D is perhaps TRBD2 (5 bases). The CDR3 sequence is 15 residues long. The germline CDR1 and CDR2 sequences are SEHNR and FQNEAQ (reference sequence). Trimming shortened V by 0 bases and J by 8 bases, and 14 bases separated the two germline ends. The CDR3 loop reads CASSLAASLDDEQFF. The CDR3 DNA follows: TGTGCCAGCAGCTTAGCGGCTAGCCTCGACGATGAGCAGTTCTTC.

This rearrangement joins TRBV6-1 to TRBJ1-5; 9 bases agree with TRBD1. Per germline, CDR1 MNHNS and CDR2 SASEGT. This CDR3 spans 16 amino acids. Trimming at V came to 2 bases and at J to 6 bases, leaving 8 bases not matched to a gene. CDR3 protein: CASSETTGGGGQPQHF. In DNA, the CDR3 is TGTGCCAGCAGTGAAACAACAGGGGGCGGAGGTCAGCCCCAGCATTTT.

The rearrangement joins TRBV5-1 to TRBJ2-7; TRBD2 matches 12 bases. CDR1 is SGHRS and CDR2 is YFSETQ in the germline V gene. The CDR3 is made up of 16 amino acids. The V and J ends lost 0 bases and 4 bases, in that order; junction bases with no gene match: 5. CDR3 amino acids: CASSLEGLAGSYEQYF. The CDR3 bases are TGCGCCAGCAGCTTGGAAGGACTAGCGGGAAGTTACGAGCAGTACTTC.

J is TRBJ1-1 and V is TRBV5-6; 8 bases are shared with TRBD1. Trimming cost V 2 bases and J 0 bases; bases outside gene matches: 12. The CDR3 is made up of 18 amino acids. Germline lookup yields CDR1 SGHDT and CDR2 YYEEEE. CDR3 sequence reads: CASSFLGRTTGVNTEAFF. The DNA for the CDR3 is TGTGCCAGCAGCTTCCTCGGAAGGACGACAGGGGTGAACACTGAAGCTTTCTTT.

The chain joins TRBV9 to TRBJ1-1; 10 bases agree with TRBD1. Trimming took 4 bases from V and 4 from J; bases not matched to a gene: 7. Germline CDR1 is SGDLS and CDR2 is YYNGEE. The CDR3 covers 15 residues. CDR3 sequence reads: CASSISGTGATEAFF. The CDR3, as DNA: TGTGCCAGCAGCATCTCCGGGACAGGGGCCACTGAAGCTTTCTTT.

The J gene is TRBJ2-7, the V gene TRBV30; TRBD1 might be the D (8 bases). CDR1 and CDR2 from the germline V gene are GTSNPN and SVGIG (reference sequence). The CDR3 runs to 18 residues. The ends were cut back, 1 base at V and 6 bases at J, with 28 bases in the middle. CDR3 region: CAWSASTGGPGLRFEQYF. For the CDR3, the DNA is TGTGCCTGGAGTGCCAGTACAGGGGGTCCGGGACTACGGTTCGAGCAGTACTTC.

The rearrangement joins TRBV15 to TRBJ1-4; unclear D gene. Germline V gene data show CDR1 as LNHNV and CDR2 as YYDKDF (reference sequence). This CDR3 spans 15 amino acids. The V end lost 0 bases, the J end lost 7 bases, and 12 bases lay between the germline ends. As DNA, the CDR3 is TGTGCCACCAGCAGAGATGCTAAAGGGAGTGAAAAACTGTTTTTT. Encoded protein: CATSRDAKGSEKLFF. The complete variable domain, with remaining parts taken from reference TRBV15 and TRBJ1-4, reads DAMVIQNPRYQVTQFGKPVTLSCSQTLNHNVMYWYQQKSSQAPKLLFHYYDKDFNNEADTPDNFQSRRPNTSFCFLDIRSPGLGDTAMYLCATSRDAKGSEKLFFGSGTQLSVL.

The chain recombines TRBV9 with TRBJ2-2; 10 bases agree with TRBD2. CDR1 is SGDLS and CDR2 is YYNGEE in the germline V gene. The trim removed 2 bases at V and 0 bases at J, leaving 4 bases unmatched. This CDR3 is built from 17 residues. For the CDR3, the DNA is TGTGCCAGCAGCGTCTCTCTAGCGGGGGCGAACACCGGGGAGCTGTTTTTT. Translation gives CASSVSLAGANTGELFF.

This chain joins TRBV29-1 and TRBJ1-2; maybe TRBD1 (5 bases). Per germline, CDR1 SQVTM and CDR2 ANQGSEA. This CDR3 region has 12 residues. Trimming took off 3 bases at V and 7 bases at J, with 12 bases between the two ends. CDR3 DNA sequence: TGCAGCGTTGAGGAGACAGTCCCTGGCTACACCTTC. Protein: CSVEETVPGYTF. The full variable domain, in which reference TRBV29-1 and TRBJ1-2 provide the parts outside the CDR3, is SAVISQKPSRDICQRGTSLTIQCQVDSQVTMMFWYRQQPGQSLTLIATANQGSEATYESGFVIDKFPISRPNLTFSTLTVSNMSPEDSSIYLCSVEETVPGYTFGSGTRLTVV.

The V gene is TRBV19, the J gene TRBJ1-6, with TRBD1 matching over 7 bases. The CDR3 extends over 12 amino acids. Germline lookup yields CDR1 LNHDA and CDR2 SQIVND (reference sequence). J was trimmed by 13 bases and V by 4 bases; bases with no gene match: 4. As DNA, the CDR3 is TGTGCCAGTAGTAGCGCACAGGGGCCCCTCCACTTT. Its protein product is CASSSAQGPLHF.

In this sample, this clone turned up once. The chain has TRBV29-1 and TRBJ2-2, with D perhaps matching TRBD1 (7 bases). The CDR3 sequence is 12 residues long. The ends were cut back, 6 bases at V and 6 bases at J, with 11 bases in the middle. Germline assignment: CDR1 SQVTM and CDR2 ANQGSEA. The CDR3 loop is CSVQGEAGELFF. The CDR3 DNA sequence: TGCAGCGTCCAGGGGGAGGCCGGGGAGCTGTTTTTT.

The V call is TRBV19, the J call TRBJ2-3; possible D gene TRBD1, 5 bases. Germline V gives CDR1 LNHDA, CDR2 SQIVND (reference sequence). The ends were cut back, 2 bases at V and 1 base at J, with 10 bases in the middle. CDR3 length: 15 amino acids. CDR3 nucleotide sequence: TGTGCCAGTAGTATACTAGGGGTCGGCACAGATACGCAGTATTTT. Translating it yields CASSILGVGTDTQYF. Supplemented by reference TRBV19 and TRBJ2-3, the full variable domain reads DGGITQSPKYLFRKEGQNVTLSCEQNLNHDAMYWYRQDPGQGLRLIYYSQIVNDFQKGDIAEGYSVSREKKESFPLTVTSAQKNPTAFYLCASSILGVGTDTQYFGPGTRLTVL.

CDR3 sequence: CASSEAGGRITEAFF. The CDR3, as DNA: TGTGCCAGCAGTGAAGCAGGGGGACGGATCACTGAAGCTTTCTTT. This rearrangement joins TRBV2 to TRBJ1-1, with TRBD1 as a possible D gene (6 bases). The CDR3 is 15 residues long. The V end lost 0 bases, the J end lost 4 bases, and 12 bases lay between the germline ends. Germline CDR1 and CDR2: SNHLY and FYNNEI.

The rearrangement uses TRBV29-1 and TRBJ1-4; D gene uncertain. Germline assignment: CDR1 SQVTM and CDR2 ANQGSEA. This CDR3 is 13 amino acids long. Trimming cost V 5 bases and J 8 bases, with 15 bases left between them. CDR3 sequence: CSVMDAWGEKLFF. The CDR3 DNA is TGCAGCGTTATGGACGCCTGGGGAGAAAAACTGTTTTTT.

This clone turned up a few times. The gene calls are TRBV12-5 and TRBJ1-5; D gene unclear. The CDR3 has 13 residues. Germline V lookup: CDR1 LGHNT, CDR2 FRNRAP. The V end was cut by 0 bases, the J end by 15 bases, with 15 bases between. The chain's CDR3 is CASGLVPGICLHF. The CDR3 DNA is TGTGCTAGTGGTTTGGTACCCGGGATATGTCTGCATTTT.

This clone has a handful of counts. The gene calls are TRBV7-9 and TRBJ1-3; D not certain. Germline V gives CDR1 SEHNR, CDR2 FQNEAQ (reference sequence). The CDR3 loop spans 12 amino acids. Between the trimmed V and J ends, which lost 6 bases and 6 bases, there was a span of 9 bases. DNA of the CDR3: TGTGCCAGCAGGCCCCTTGAAAACACCATATATTTT. It translates to CASRPLENTIYF.

The chain is built from TRBV10-3 and TRBJ1-1, with D unclear. The CDR3 runs 13 residues. CDR1 is ENHRY, CDR2 SYGVKD, per germline. The V gene lost 2 bases and the J gene lost 6 bases, with 10 bases spanning the gap. This CDR3 is CAISEVGSPEAFF. The CDR3 coding sequence is TGTGCCATCAGTGAGGTAGGCTCGCCTGAAGCTTTCTTT.

The chain uses TRBV7-2 and TRBJ2-2; possibly TRBD2 for D (6 bases). The CDR3 is 15 amino acids. V lost 1 base to trimming and J lost 5 bases, with 11 bases between them. CDR1 is SGHTA and CDR2 is FQGNSA in the germline V gene. CDR3 DNA sequence: TGTGCCAGCAGCTTAGAGCGGGTTTTGACCGGGGAGCTGTTTTTT. Translated: CASSLERVLTGELFF.

This chain links TRBV4-1 with TRBJ1-3; no clear D gene. Germline assignment: CDR1 MGHRA and CDR2 YSYEKL. The CDR3 loop spans 15 amino acids. The V gene lost 2 bases and the J gene lost 6 bases, with 14 bases spanning the gap. Here the CDR3 DNA reads TGCGCCAGCAGCCAACTGCAGTCCGGTTCAAACACCATATATTTT. This translates into CASSQLQSGSNTIYF.